A selection of T cell receptor beta chains follows, all from one sample in a study of T-cell reconstitution after alpha-beta-depleted transplantation in children. TCRdb analysed the PCR reads with MiXCR anew, one entry per CDR3 protein. The sample has under 35,000 distinct CDR3 sequences; 6.3% are singletons. The sample here was PBMCs, mostly from graft donor cells, taken 180 days after TCRalphabeta/CD19-depleted stem cell transplant. The receptors stem from a male patient younger than 18 who had a stem cell transplant for acute myeloid leukemia, so the T cells may come from the graft donor. The conserved cysteine and the conserved F or W are not part of the CDR3 here.

TRBJ2-2	TRBV4-2	ASSRLRTGGLGELF
TRBJ2-1	TRBV5-1	ASSLVGSGIGYEQF
TRBJ2-5	TRBV20-1	SAEGTSGREETQY
TRBJ2-1	TRBV3-1	ASSQRIAGGPYNEQF
TRBJ2-1	TRBV9	ASSVLTSGNYNEQF
TRBJ2-7	TRBV11-2	ASSLGGLEARYEQY
TRBJ2-5	TRBV5-1	ASSLTSGRGETQY
TRBJ2-7	TRBV28	ASSSRDSRSPYEQY
TRBJ2-2	TRBV7-3	ASSSRPSSGANTGELF
TRBJ2-2	TRBV24-1	ATSDRRTNTGELF
TRBJ2-3	TRBV7-3	ASSLSPGGYTDTQY
TRBJ2-2	TRBV7-3	ASSSNTGELF
TRBJ2-3	TRBV20-1	SARRDHTQY
TRBJ2-3	TRBV19	ASRGTGRTDTQY
TRBJ2-2	TRBV19	ASSVEGLVTGELF
TRBJ1-2	TRBV6-5	ASRQDREGSGYT
TRBJ2-2	TRBV12-3/TRBV12-4	AFSLAAPGQGVTGELF
TRBJ2-3	TRBV10-3	AIRPRDSPDTQY
TRBJ2-1	TRBV11-3	ASSLRGSEQF
TRBJ1-2	TRBV5-6	ASSPSGGYGYT
TRBJ2-3	TRBV28	ATHLSDLTDTQY
TRBJ1-1	TRBV6-5	ASSSAGIGDTEAF
TRBJ1-6	TRBV7-9	ASSLGDRNSPLH
TRBJ2-7	TRBV20-1	SARWTSRVGGEQY
TRBJ1-5	TRBV12-3/TRBV12-4	ASSLTGGGNQPQH
TRBJ1-3	TRBV9	ASSVQPGEAGNTIY